Listed below are T cell receptor beta chains from one sample, sequenced in a study of PD-L1 blockade in urothelial cancer. TCRdb's table, derived via immunoSEQ multiplex PCR, lists solely in-frame clones and lacks some. Of more than 85,000 clones in the sample, 91% are singletons; the top ten hold under 0.95%. The sequencing here drew on PBMCs, taken around atezolizumab (anti-PD-L1) treatment. All receptors derive from an elderly woman with urothelial cancer. Each CDR3 is given with its conserved first and last residue. D genes are given only for firm matches. A clone size is listed for some rows: how often the clone was seen (once, few, many), or a class if it is expanded.

TRBJ2-2	TRBV7-8	NA	NA	TGTGCCAGCAGCTTAGCGCTACAGCCCACCGGGGAGCTGTTTTTT	CASSLALQPTGELFF
TRBJ2-4	TRBV5-1	NA	TRBD2	TGCGCCAGCAGCCCCGATCCGGGCGGGGGCATTCAGTACTTC	CASSPDPGGGIQYF
TRBJ2-3	TRBV7-9	NA	NA	TGTGCCAGCAGCTTATTTCCCAGGGACACAGATACGCAGTATTTT	CASSLFPRDTDTQYF
TRBJ1-1	TRBV5-6	NA	NA	TGTGCCAGCAGCTTGGATAGGGGGAACACTGAAGCTTTCTTT	CASSLDRGNTEAFF
TRBJ2-7	TRBV11-2	NA	NA	TGTGCCAGCAGCCGTGGGGGCCAAGTCTACGAGCAGTACTTC	CASSRGGQVYEQYF
TRBJ2-7	TRBV27	NA	TRBD2	TGTGCCAGCAGCCGACTCACTAGCGGGAGTTGGTACGAGCAGTACTTC	CASSRLTSGSWYEQYF
TRBJ2-7	TRBV30	NA	NA	TGTGCCTGGAGTGAGTCGGTCTACGAGCAGTACTTC	CAWSESVYEQYF
TRBJ2-3	TRBV28	NA	TRBD2	TGTGCCAGCAGTTTAGGGCTAGCGGGACCCCTTAGCACAGATACGCAGTATTTT	CASSLGLAGPLSTDTQYF
TRBJ2-3	TRBV6-1	NA	TRBD1	TGTGCCAGCAGTGTAACAGGGGGAGATACGCAGTATTTT	CASSVTGGDTQYF
TRBJ1-2	TRBV2	once	NA	TGTGCCAGCAGTGTCTGGGGGGGCGGGGTCTATGGCTACACCTTC	CASSVWGGGVYGYTF
TRBJ2-5	TRBV5-1	NA	TRBD2	TGCGCCAGCAGCTTGGGCAATAGCGGGAGTCATGAGACCCAGTACTTC	CASSLGNSGSHETQYF
TRBJ1-5	TRBV28	NA	NA	TGTGCCAGCAGGACAAGTCCTCAGCCCCAGCATTTT	CASRTSPQPQHF
TRBJ2-7	TRBV11-2	few	NA	TGTGCCAGCAGCTTAACCCCAGGGCTCTACGAGCAGTACTTC	CASSLTPGLYEQYF
TRBJ2-1	TRBV5-4	NA	NA	TGTGCCAGCAGCTTGGGTACCAGGGACAATGAGCAGTTCTTC	CASSLGTRDNEQFF
TRBJ2-7	TRBV13	NA	NA	TGTGCCAGCAGCTTTAGGCTTACAGGGAACGAGCAGTACTTC	CASSFRLTGNEQYF
TRBJ1-5	TRBV15	NA	NA	TGTGCCACCAGCAGAGGCGGGTCGGGTCAGCCCCAGCATTTT	CATSRGGSGQPQHF
TRBJ2-1	TRBV15	once	TRBD2	TGTGCCACCAGCAGAGCTGGCGGGAGGGCCAATGAGCAGTTCTTC	CATSRAGGRANEQFF
TRBJ2-7	TRBV5-1	NA	TRBD1	TGCGCCAGCAGCTTGGATTTCCGACAGGGTCGCAATTACGAGCAGTACTTC	CASSLDFRQGRNYEQYF
TRBJ1-1	TRBV15	NA	NA	TGTGCCACCAGCAGGGAACAGGTTCCGAACACTGAAGCTTTCTTT	CATSREQVPNTEAFF
TRBJ2-7	TRBV28	NA	NA	TGTGCCAGCAGTTTAATCCAGGGGCGTTTCCCGCCGGGTTTCTACGAGCAGTACTTC	CASSLIQGRFPPGFYEQYF
TRBJ1-2	TRBV27	NA	NA	TGTGCCAGCAGTTTATCCGGAGGCGGCTATGGCTACACCTTC	CASSLSGGGYGYTF
TRBJ2-5	TRBV2	NA	TRBD1	TGTGCCAGCAGATTGGGACAGGGTGTCGAGACCCAGTACTTC	CASRLGQGVETQYF
TRBJ2-7	TRBV7-8	NA	TRBD1	TGTGCCAGCAGCGCCGGGACAGGGTCCTACGAGCAGTACTTC	CASSAGTGSYEQYF
TRBJ2-1	TRBV7-7	once	NA	TGTGCCAGCAGCTTACGTGAGGGTAACAATGAGCAGTTCTTC	CASSLREGNNEQFF
TRBJ2-5	TRBV10-3	NA	TRBD2	TGTGCCATCAGCACCGGGACTAGGGGAAGGGAGACCCAGTACTTC	CAISTGTRGRETQYF
TRBJ2-3	TRBV7-3	NA	TRBD2	TGTGCCAGCAGTTTTGCGGGAGGGCACACAGATACGCAGTATTTT	CASSFAGGHTDTQYF
TRBJ1-3	TRBV7-8	NA	NA	TGTGCCAGCAGCTTACGGGGAGAGTCGATGGGAAACACCATATATTTT	CASSLRGESMGNTIYF
TRBJ2-3	TRBV5-1	NA	TRBD2	TGCGCCAGCAGCTTGGCTTCAGGGAGGGACACAGATACGCAGTATTTT	CASSLASGRDTDTQYF
TRBJ2-3	TRBV15	NA	NA	TGTGCCACCAGCAGAGCTGGGGGCCGTGTCACAGATACGCAGTATTTT	CATSRAGGRVTDTQYF